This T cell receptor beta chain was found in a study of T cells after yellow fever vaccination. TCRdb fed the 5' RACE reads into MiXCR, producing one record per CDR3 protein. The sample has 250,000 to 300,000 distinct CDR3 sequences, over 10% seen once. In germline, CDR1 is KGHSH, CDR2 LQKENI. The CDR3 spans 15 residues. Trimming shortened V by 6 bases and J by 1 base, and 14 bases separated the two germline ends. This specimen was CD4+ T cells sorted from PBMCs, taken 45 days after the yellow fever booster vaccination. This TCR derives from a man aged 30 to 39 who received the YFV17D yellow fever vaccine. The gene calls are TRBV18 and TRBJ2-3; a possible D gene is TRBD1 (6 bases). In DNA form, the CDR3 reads TGTGCCAGCTCCTACCTGGGGGCCCGCACAGATACGCAGTATTTT. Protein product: CASSYLGARTDTQYF.